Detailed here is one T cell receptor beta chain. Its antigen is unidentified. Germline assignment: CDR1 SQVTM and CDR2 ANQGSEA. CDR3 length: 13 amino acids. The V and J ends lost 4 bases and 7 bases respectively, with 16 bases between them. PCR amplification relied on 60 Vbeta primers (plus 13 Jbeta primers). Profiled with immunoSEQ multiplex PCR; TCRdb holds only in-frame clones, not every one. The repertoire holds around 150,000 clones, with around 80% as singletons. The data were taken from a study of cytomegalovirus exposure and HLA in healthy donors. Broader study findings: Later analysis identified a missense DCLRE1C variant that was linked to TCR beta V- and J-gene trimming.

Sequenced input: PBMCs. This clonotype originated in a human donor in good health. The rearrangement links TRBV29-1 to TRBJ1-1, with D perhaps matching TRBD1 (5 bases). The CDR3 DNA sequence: TGCAGCGTTGCCGACCATTGGGGCCGTGAAGCTTTCTTT. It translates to CSVADHWGREAFF.